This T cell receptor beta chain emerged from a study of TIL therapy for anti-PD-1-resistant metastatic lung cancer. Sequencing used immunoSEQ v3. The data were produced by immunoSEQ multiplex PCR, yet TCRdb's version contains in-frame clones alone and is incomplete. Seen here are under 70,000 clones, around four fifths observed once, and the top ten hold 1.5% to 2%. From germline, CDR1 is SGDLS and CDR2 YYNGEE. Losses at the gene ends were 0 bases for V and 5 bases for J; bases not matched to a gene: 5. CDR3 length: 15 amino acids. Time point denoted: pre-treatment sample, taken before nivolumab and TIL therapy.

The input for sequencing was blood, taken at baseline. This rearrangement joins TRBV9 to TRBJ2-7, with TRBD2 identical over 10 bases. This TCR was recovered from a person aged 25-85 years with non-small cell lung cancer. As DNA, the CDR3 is TGTGCCAGCAGCGTAGGGGTAGCGGGAGGAAACGAGCAGTACTTC. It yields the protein CASSVGVAGGNEQYF. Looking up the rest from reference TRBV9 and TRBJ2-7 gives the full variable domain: DSGVTQTPKHLITATGQRVTLRCSPRSGDLSVYWYQQSLDQGLQFLIQYYNGEERAKGNILERFSAQQFPDLHSELNLSSLELGDSALYFCASSVGVAGGNEQYFGPGTRLTVT.